These 2 T cell receptor beta chains were sequenced from one sample in a study of shared clonotypes between healthy human individuals. The assay was immunoSEQ multiplex PCR, and TCRdb's table has in-frame clones only and misses some. Of 2 million to 2.5 million clones in the sample, under 97% were seen once. Sequenced input: naive CD4+ T cells sorted from blood. Regarding subset: CD45RA+ positively selected. These receptors were taken from a man younger than 35 in good health.

This clone was seen only once. J is TRBJ1-2 and V is TRBV4-3; D not certain. Germline CDR1 and CDR2: LGHNA and YSLEER. Trimming cost V 0 bases and J 4 bases, with 15 bases left between them. This CDR3 spans 16 amino acids. The DNA of the CDR3 is TGCGCCAGCAGCCAAGATGAGGGTACCGCTAGCTATGGCTACACCTTC. It translates to CASSQDEGTASYGYTF.

The chain employs TRBV5-1 and TRBJ2-5; 9 bases align to TRBD2. The trim removed 0 bases at V and 1 base at J, leaving 4 bases unmatched. The CDR3 contains 16 residues. Germline V gives CDR1 SGHRS, CDR2 YFSETQ. This CDR3 is CASSLEGGGAQETQYF. The CDR3 DNA follows: TGCGCCAGCAGCTTGGAAGGCGGGGGGGCCCAAGAGACCCAGTACTTC.